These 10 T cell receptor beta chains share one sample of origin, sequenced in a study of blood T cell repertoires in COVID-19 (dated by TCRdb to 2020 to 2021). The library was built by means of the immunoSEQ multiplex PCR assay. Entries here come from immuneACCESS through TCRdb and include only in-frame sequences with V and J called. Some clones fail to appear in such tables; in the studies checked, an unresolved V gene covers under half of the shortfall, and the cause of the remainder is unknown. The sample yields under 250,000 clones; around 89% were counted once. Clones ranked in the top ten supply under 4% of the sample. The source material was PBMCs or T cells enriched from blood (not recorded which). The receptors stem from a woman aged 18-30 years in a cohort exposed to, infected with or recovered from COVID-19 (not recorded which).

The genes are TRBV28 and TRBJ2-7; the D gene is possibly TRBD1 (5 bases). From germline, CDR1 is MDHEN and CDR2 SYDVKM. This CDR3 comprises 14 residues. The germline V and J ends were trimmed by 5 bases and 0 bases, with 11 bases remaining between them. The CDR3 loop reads CASSDSVSSYEQYF. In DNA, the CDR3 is TGTGCCAGCAGTGACAGCGTTTCCTCCTACGAGCAGTACTTC. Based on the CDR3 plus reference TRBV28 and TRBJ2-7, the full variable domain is DVKVTQSSRYLVKRTGEKVFLECVQDMDHENMFWYRQDPGLGLRLIYFSYDVKMKEKGDIPEGYSVSREKKERFSLILESASTNQTSMYLCASSDSVSSYEQYFGPGTRLTVT.

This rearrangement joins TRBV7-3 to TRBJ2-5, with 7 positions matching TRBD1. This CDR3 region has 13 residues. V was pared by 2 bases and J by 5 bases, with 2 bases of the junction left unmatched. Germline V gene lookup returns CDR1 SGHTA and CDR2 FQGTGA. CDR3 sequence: CASSLDREETQYF. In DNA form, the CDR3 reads TGTGCCAGCAGCTTAGACAGGGAGGAGACCCAGTACTTC.

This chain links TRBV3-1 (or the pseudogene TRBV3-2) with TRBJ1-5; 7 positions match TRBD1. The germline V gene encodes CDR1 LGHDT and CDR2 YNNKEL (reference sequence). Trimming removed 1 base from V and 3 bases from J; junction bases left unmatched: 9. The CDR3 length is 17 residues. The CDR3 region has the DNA TGTGCCAGCAGCCAAGCCACCGGGACAGCTATCAATCAGCCCCAGCATTTT. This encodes CASSQATGTAINQPQHF.

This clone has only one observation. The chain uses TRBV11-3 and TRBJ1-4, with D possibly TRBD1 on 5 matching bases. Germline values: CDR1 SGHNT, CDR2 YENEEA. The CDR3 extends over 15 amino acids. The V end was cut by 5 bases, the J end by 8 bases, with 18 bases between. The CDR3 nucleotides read TGTGCCAGCAGCCTCCCCGGGACTGAGGAGGAAAAACTGTTTTTT. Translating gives CASSLPGTEEEKLFF.

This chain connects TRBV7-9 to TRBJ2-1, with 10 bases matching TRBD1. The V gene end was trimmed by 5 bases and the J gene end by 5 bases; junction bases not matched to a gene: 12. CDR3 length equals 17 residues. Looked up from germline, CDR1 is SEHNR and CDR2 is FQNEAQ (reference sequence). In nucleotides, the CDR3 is TGTGCCAGCAGCCCGACGTTCGGGACAGGGGCGGACAATGAGCAGTTCTTC. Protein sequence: CASSPTFGTGADNEQFF.

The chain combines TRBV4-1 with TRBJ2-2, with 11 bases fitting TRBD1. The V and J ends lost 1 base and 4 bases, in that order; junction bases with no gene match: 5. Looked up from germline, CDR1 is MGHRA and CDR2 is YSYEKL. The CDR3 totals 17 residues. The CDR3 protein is CASSQVTGTGGTGELFF. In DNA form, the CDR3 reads TGCGCCAGCAGCCAAGTTACCGGGACAGGGGGCACCGGGGAGCTGTTTTTT.

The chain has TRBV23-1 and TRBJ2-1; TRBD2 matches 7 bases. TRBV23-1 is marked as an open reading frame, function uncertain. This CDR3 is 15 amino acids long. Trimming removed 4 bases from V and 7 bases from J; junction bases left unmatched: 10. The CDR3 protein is CASSLGDYGANEQFF. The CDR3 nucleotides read TGCGCCAGCAGTCTAGGGGACTATGGGGCTAATGAGCAGTTCTTC.

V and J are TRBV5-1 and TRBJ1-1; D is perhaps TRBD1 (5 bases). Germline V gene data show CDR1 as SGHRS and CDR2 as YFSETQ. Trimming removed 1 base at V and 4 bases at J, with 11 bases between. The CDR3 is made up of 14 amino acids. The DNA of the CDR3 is TGCGCCAGCAGCTTGTGGCAGGGTCGCACTGAAGCTTTCTTT. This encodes CASSLWQGRTEAFF.

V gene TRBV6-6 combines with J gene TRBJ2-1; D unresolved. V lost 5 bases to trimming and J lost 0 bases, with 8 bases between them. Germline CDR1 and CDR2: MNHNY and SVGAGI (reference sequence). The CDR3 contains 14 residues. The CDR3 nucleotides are TGTGCCAGCAGTCAGCGCGACTCCTACAATGAGCAGTTCTTC. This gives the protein CASSQRDSYNEQFF.

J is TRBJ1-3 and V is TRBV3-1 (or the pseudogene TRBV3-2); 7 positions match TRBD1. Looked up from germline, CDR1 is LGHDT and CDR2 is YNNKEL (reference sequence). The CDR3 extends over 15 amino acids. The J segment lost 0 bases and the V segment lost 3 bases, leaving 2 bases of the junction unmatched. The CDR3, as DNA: TGTGCCAGCAGCCAGACAGGGAGCTCTGGAAACACCATATATTTT. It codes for CASSQTGSSGNTIYF.